The 26 T cell receptor beta chains below all came from one sample that was sequenced in a study of blood T cell repertoires in COVID-19. TCRdb keeps only in-frame clones here, not all; method: immunoSEQ multiplex PCR. The sample comprises some 230,000 clones, 80% to 90% of which are singletons, and 2.9% rests with the top ten. Sample: peripheral blood. These receptors originate from a man aged 45-65 years who had recovered from COVID-19.

The V gene is TRBV5-6, the J gene TRBJ2-3; 9 bases are shared with TRBD2. The junction had 13 bases not matched to a gene; V was cut back by 4 bases and J by 10 bases. CDR1 is SGHDT, CDR2 YYEEEE, per germline. The CDR3 has 15 residues. The CDR3 DNA is TGTGCCAGCAGCGGAGGAAACGGAAAGCGGGAGGCGCAGTATTTT. This sequence encodes CASSGGNGKREAQYF.

The chain uses TRBV18 and TRBJ1-1; TRBD1 is a possible D gene (6 bases). Trimming left V 1 base short and J 5 bases short, with 17 bases between. From germline, CDR1 is KGHSH and CDR2 LQKENI. The length of the CDR3 is 16 residues. The CDR3 DNA reads TGTGCCAGCTCACCACTCCAGGGGACATCGGGGACTGAAGCTTTCTTT. This codes for CASSPLQGTSGTEAFF.

This chain uses TRBV7-8 with TRBJ2-7, with a possible D match to TRBD1 (6 bases). The CDR3 is 15 amino acids. V was trimmed by 4 bases and J by 2 bases, leaving 15 bases between them. Germline CDR1 and CDR2: SGHVS and FQNEAQ. CDR3 in DNA: TGTGCCAGCAGCTCCGCTTGGACAGACGCCTACGAGCAGTACTTC. It codes for CASSSAWTDAYEQYF.

The chain has TRBV19 and TRBJ2-5; 10 nucleotides align to TRBD2. CDR1 and CDR2 from the germline V gene are LNHDA and SQIVND (reference sequence). CDR3 size: 15 residues. V lost 3 bases, J lost 2 bases, and 3 bases stayed unmatched. The DNA for the CDR3 is TGTGCCAGTAGTATTCGGACTAGCGGACAAGAGACCCAGTACTTC. Protein product: CASSIRTSGQETQYF.

This chain uses TRBV4-1 with TRBJ1-6; perhaps TRBD1 as D (5 bases). Per the germline V gene, CDR1 is MGHRA and CDR2 is YSYEKL. Trimming left V 0 bases short and J 9 bases short, with 12 bases between. The CDR3 contains 15 residues. The CDR3 DNA follows: TGCGCCAGCAGCCAAGATCCAGGGCTAGGTTCACCCCTCCACTTT. This translates into CASSQDPGLGSPLHF.

The chain links TRBV5-4 to TRBJ2-1, with a possible D match to TRBD2 (6 bases). CDR3 length equals 15 residues. V dropped 6 bases and J dropped 5 bases, with 18 bases sitting between them. Germline loops: CDR1 SGHNT, CDR2 YYREEE (reference sequence). Here the CDR3 reads CASTPSPLADNEQFF. CDR3 coding DNA: TGTGCCAGCACCCCCTCCCCACTAGCCGACAATGAGCAGTTCTTC.

V usage is TRBV7-9 and J usage is TRBJ2-7, with 8 bases identical to TRBD2. V was pared by 5 bases and J by 9 bases, with 15 bases of the junction left unmatched. The CDR3 covers 15 residues. Germline V lookup: CDR1 SEHNR, CDR2 FQNEAQ (reference sequence). The CDR3 here is CASSRGRGAGEVQYF. CDR3 DNA: TGTGCCAGCAGCCGTGGGAGGGGAGCGGGAGAGGTGCAGTACTTC.

This clone has only one observation. The CDR3 here is CAIRRAGGMNTEAFF. The CDR3 DNA reads TGTGCCATCAGGCGAGCAGGGGGAATGAACACTGAAGCTTTCTTT. This chain connects TRBV10-3 to TRBJ1-1, with TRBD1 matching 7 bases. The junction had 7 bases not matched to a gene; V was cut back by 6 bases and J by 0 bases. CDR1 and CDR2 (germline): ENHRY, SYGVKD. CDR3 size: 15 residues.

The V gene is TRBV5-1, the J gene TRBJ2-1; 14 nucleotides match TRBD2. The CDR3 contains 18 residues. With 4 bases clipped from V and 8 bases from J, the junction kept 14 bases outside the gene matches. Germline CDR1 and CDR2: SGHRS and YFSETQ. The CDR3 sequence: CASSRLAGGGYVLDEQFF. The CDR3 DNA reads TGCGCCAGCAGCCGACTAGCGGGAGGGGGGTACGTTCTCGATGAGCAGTTCTTC.

This clone was seen once. This chain joins TRBV2 and TRBJ2-1, with D possibly being TRBD2 (5 bases). The length of the CDR3 is 13 residues. Trimming pared 4 bases from V and 8 bases from J, leaving 12 bases between. The germline CDR1 and CDR2 sequences are SNHLY and FYNNEI. CDR3 in amino acids: CASSGLLGHEQFF. CDR3 bases: TGTGCCAGCAGTGGTTTACTAGGTCATGAGCAGTTCTTC. Full variable domain (missing parts from reference TRBV2 and TRBJ2-1): EPEVTQTPSHQVTQMGQEVILRCVPISNHLYFYWYRQILGQKVEFLVSFYNNEISEKSEIFDDQFSVERPDGSNFTLKIRSTKLEDSAMYFCASSGLLGHEQFFGPGTRLTVL.

The chain employs TRBV5-1 and TRBJ2-3; the match to TRBD2 covers 10 bases. The CDR3 sequence is 15 residues long. V was pared by 4 bases and J by 6 bases, with 8 bases of the junction left unmatched. Germline V gives CDR1 SGHRS, CDR2 YFSETQ. The DNA for the CDR3 is TGCGCCAGCAGCCGTACTAGCGGGGCGGTGGATACGCAGTATTTT. Encoded protein: CASSRTSGAVDTQYF.

The chain links TRBV18 to TRBJ2-7; the match to TRBD1 covers 7 bases. CDR1 and CDR2 from the germline V gene are KGHSH and LQKENI. The CDR3 sequence is 14 residues long. Trimming cost V 1 base and J 4 bases; bases outside gene matches: 4. CDR3 residues: CASSPRTGQYEQYF. CDR3 coding DNA: TGTGCCAGCTCACCACGGACAGGTCAATACGAGCAGTACTTC.

There are a few counts of this clone. This chain uses TRBV6-2 or TRBV6-3 with TRBJ1-1, with TRBD1 as a possible D gene (5 bases). V lost 2 bases and J lost 7, with 14 bases in between. This CDR3 spans 14 amino acids. Germline V gene lookup returns CDR1 MNHEY and CDR2 SVGEGT. CDR3 residues: CASSYPRAQSEAFF. The CDR3 region has the DNA TGTGCCAGCAGTTACCCCAGGGCGCAGAGTGAAGCTTTCTTT.

The CDR3 here is CASSHLGTGGSSYEQYF. The CDR3 nucleotides read TGTGCCAGCAGCCACTTGGGGACAGGGGGAAGCTCCTACGAGCAGTACTTC. J is TRBJ2-7 and V is TRBV3-1 (or the pseudogene TRBV3-2); 11 bases map to TRBD1. Losses at the gene ends were 3 bases for V and 0 bases for J; bases not matched to a gene: 7. Looked up from germline, CDR1 is LGHDT and CDR2 is YNNKEL (reference sequence). CDR3 size: 17 residues.

This clone was seen just once. The chain links TRBV4-1 to TRBJ2-1; the D gene is possibly TRBD1 (5 bases). CDR1 is MGHRA, CDR2 YSYEKL, per germline. The V and J ends lost 1 base and 7 bases respectively, with 14 bases between them. The CDR3 is 15 amino acids. In DNA, the CDR3 is TGCGCCAGCAGCCAAGTTAACAGGAACTTTAATGAGCAGTTCTTC. Translated, it gives CASSQVNRNFNEQFF.

The chain has TRBV19 and TRBJ2-5; 8 bases are a match to TRBD1. The CDR3 runs 13 residues. Per germline, CDR1 LNHDA and CDR2 SQIVND (reference sequence). Trimming at V came to 8 bases and at J to 4 bases, leaving 6 bases not matched to a gene. The chain's CDR3 is CASGQGARETQYF. The CDR3 bases are TGTGCCAGTGGGCAGGGGGCGAGAGAGACCCAGTACTTC.

This rearrangement joins TRBV6-6 to TRBJ2-3; 16 bases are a match to TRBD2. Germline V gene sequence: CDR1 MNHNY, CDR2 SVGAGI (reference sequence). After removal of 5 bases from V and 5 bases from J, the junction contained 10 bases not matched to a gene. This CDR3 has 18 amino acids. CDR3: CASSPGTSGRAGKDTQYF. DNA of the CDR3: TGTGCCAGCAGTCCCGGGACTAGCGGGAGGGCCGGAAAAGATACGCAGTATTTT.

The J gene is TRBJ2-2, the V gene TRBV6-1; 12 nucleotides agree with TRBD1. The CDR3 is made up of 18 amino acids. Germline V CDR1 and CDR2: MNHNS, SASEGT. V lost 0 bases, J lost 4 bases, and 6 bases stayed unmatched. This CDR3 reads CASSEAGTGGWGTGELFF. The CDR3 coding sequence is TGTGCCAGCAGTGAAGCGGGGACAGGGGGCTGGGGCACCGGGGAGCTGTTTTTT.

The chain is built from TRBV5-1 and TRBJ2-5; a possible D gene is TRBD2 (5 bases). The CDR3 length is 14 residues. Germline V lookup: CDR1 SGHRS, CDR2 YFSETQ. The V gene lost 0 bases and the J gene lost 2 bases, with 8 bases spanning the gap. The CDR3 here is CASSLARTQETQYF. CDR3 in DNA: TGCGCCAGCAGCTTGGCCCGGACTCAAGAGACCCAGTACTTC.

This clone was seen just once. CDR3 DNA: TGTGCCAGCAGTTTAGTGGGAGGGCCATCTTTCTACGAGCAGTACTTC. Its protein product is CASSLVGGPSFYEQYF. The chain links TRBV27 to TRBJ2-7; 7 bases are shared with TRBD2. The CDR3 is made up of 16 amino acids. Looked up from germline, CDR1 is MNHEY and CDR2 is SMNVEV (reference sequence). With 2 bases clipped from V and 3 bases from J, the junction kept 10 bases outside the gene matches.

The chain couples TRBV18 to TRBJ2-2; 11 bases line up with TRBD2. The CDR3 loop spans 14 amino acids. The V gene's germline CDR1 is KGHSH and CDR2 LQKENI. V lost 6 bases, J lost 4 bases, and 1 base stayed unmatched. CDR3 sequence: CASSGLAGTGELFF. The CDR3 DNA follows: TGTGCCAGCTCTGGACTAGCGGGCACCGGGGAGCTGTTTTTT.

This chain uses TRBV5-1 with TRBJ1-1; the D is unclear. The CDR3 length is 14 residues. With 0 bases removed from V and 2 bases from J, the gap between germline ends came to 8 bases. The V gene's germline CDR1 is SGHRS and CDR2 YFSETQ. The DNA for the CDR3 is TGCGCCAGCAGCTTGGACGGTTCTAACACTGAAGCTTTCTTT. Residues: CASSLDGSNTEAFF.

This clone was detected only once. The chain carries TRBV14 and TRBJ1-6; 8 bases agree with TRBD1. Germline-derived CDR1 and CDR2 are SGHDN and FVKESK. The CDR3 is 14 residues long. Trimming took 4 bases from V and 5 from J; bases not matched to a gene: 1. DNA of the CDR3: TGTGCCAGCAGCCTACAGGGGGATAATTCACCCCTCCACTTT. Translated, it gives CASSLQGDNSPLHF.

The chain joins TRBV5-6 to TRBJ2-1; 10 bases align to TRBD1. This CDR3 has 15 residues. CDR1 and CDR2 from the germline V gene are SGHDT and YYEEEE. With V trimmed by 0 bases and J by 7 bases, 4 bases remained unmatched. The CDR3 region has the DNA TGTGCCAGCAGCTTGGCCGGGACAGGGGTGAATGAGCAGTTCTTC. Translated, it gives CASSLAGTGVNEQFF.

The chain combines TRBV30 with TRBJ1-5; a weak D match, TRBD1 (5 bases). Germline CDR1 is GTSNPN and CDR2 is SVGIG (reference sequence). The germline V and J ends were trimmed by 6 bases and 2 bases, with 17 bases remaining between them. This CDR3 is 15 amino acids long. The CDR3 DNA reads as TGTGCCTGCTCGACGGCCAGGGCGGGCAATCAGCCCCAGCATTTT. This encodes CACSTARAGNQPQHF.

The chain links TRBV20-1 to TRBJ2-1, with TRBD2 matching over 10 bases. CDR1 is DFQATT, CDR2 SNEGSKA, per germline (reference sequence). This CDR3 has 14 residues. V shed 3 bases and J 9 bases; nucleotides not matched to a gene: 8. DNA for the CDR3: TGCAGTGCTAGTGATCTAGCGGGAGTTAGTGAGCAGTTCTTC. It encodes CSASDLAGVSEQFF.